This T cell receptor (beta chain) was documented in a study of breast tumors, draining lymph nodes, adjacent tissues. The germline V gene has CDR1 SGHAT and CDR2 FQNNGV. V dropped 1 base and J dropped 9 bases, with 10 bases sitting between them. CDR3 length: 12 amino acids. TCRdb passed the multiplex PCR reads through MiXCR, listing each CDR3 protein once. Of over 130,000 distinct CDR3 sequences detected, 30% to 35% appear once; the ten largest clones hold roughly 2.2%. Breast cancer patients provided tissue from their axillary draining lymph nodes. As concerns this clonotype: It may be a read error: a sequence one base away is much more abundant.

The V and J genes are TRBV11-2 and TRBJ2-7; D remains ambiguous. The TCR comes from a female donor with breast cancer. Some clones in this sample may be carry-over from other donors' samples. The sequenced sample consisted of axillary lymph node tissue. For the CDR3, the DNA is TGTGCCAGCAGCTTAGTCCCGTGGGCGCAGTACTTC. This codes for CASSLVPWAQYF. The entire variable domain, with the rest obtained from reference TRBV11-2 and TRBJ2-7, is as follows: EAGVAQSPRYKIIEKRQSVAFWCNPISGHATLYWYQQILGQGPKLLIQFQNNGVVDDSQLPKDRFSAERLKGVDSTLKIQPAKLEDSAVYLCASSLVPWAQYFGPGTRLTVT.